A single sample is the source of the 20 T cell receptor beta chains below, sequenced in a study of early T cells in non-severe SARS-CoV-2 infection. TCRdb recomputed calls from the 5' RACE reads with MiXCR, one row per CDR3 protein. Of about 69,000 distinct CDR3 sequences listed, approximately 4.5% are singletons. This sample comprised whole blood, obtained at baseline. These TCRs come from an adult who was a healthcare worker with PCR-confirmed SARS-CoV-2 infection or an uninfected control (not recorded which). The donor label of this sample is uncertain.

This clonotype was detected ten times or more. The CDR3 loop is CASSQDRTSGGLAKNIQYF. CDR3 coding DNA: TGTGCCAGCAGCCAAGATCGGACTAGCGGGGGATTAGCCAAAAACATTCAGTACTTC. This sequence joins TRBV3-2 and TRBJ2-4; TRBD2 is the table's D call, not checked against the DNA. TRBV3-2 constitutes a pseudogene. CDR3 length: 19 amino acids.

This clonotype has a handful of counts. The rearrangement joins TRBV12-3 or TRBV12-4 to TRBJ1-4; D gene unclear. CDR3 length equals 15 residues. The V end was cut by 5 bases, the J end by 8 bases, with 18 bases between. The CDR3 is CASSAQLGREEKLFF. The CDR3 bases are TGTGCCAGCAGTGCACAACTGGGTCGGGAGGAAAAACTGTTTTTT.

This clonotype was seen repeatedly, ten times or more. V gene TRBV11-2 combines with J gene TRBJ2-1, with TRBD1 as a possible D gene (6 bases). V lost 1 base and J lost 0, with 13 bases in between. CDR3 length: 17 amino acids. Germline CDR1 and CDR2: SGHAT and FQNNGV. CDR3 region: CASSLARDTHSYNEQFF. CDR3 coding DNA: TGTGCCAGCAGCTTAGCCCGGGACACTCACTCCTACAATGAGCAGTTCTTC.

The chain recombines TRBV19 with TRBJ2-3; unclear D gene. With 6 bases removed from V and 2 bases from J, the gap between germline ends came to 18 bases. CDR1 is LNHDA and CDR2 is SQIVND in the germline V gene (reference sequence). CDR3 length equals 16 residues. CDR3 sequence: CASRDQAFRNTDTQYF. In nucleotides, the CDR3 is TGTGCCAGTAGGGATCAGGCTTTTCGGAACACAGATACGCAGTATTTT.

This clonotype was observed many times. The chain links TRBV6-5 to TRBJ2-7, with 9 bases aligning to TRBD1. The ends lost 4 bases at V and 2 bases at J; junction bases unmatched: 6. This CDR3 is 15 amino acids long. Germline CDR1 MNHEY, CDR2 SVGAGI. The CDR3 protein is CASSSTGTGTYEQYF. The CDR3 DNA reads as TGTGCCAGCAGTTCCACCGGGACAGGGACCTACGAGCAGTACTTC.

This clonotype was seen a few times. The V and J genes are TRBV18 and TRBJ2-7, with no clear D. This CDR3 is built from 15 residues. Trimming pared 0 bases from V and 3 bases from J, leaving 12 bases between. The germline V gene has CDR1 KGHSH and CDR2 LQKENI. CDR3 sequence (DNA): TGTGCCAGCTCACCACCTGAGACGGTAGTCTACGAGCAGTACTTC. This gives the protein CASSPPETVVYEQYF.

Written as DNA, the CDR3 is TGTGCCAGCGAGAGCGGGGGGGCCGAAGATACGCAGTATTTT. Its protein product is CASESGGAEDTQYF. The chain couples TRBV28 to TRBJ2-3; the match to TRBD2 covers 10 bases. In germline, CDR1 is MDHEN, CDR2 SYDVKM. The V gene end was trimmed by 8 bases and the J gene end by 5 bases; junction bases not matched to a gene: 7. The CDR3 has 14 residues.

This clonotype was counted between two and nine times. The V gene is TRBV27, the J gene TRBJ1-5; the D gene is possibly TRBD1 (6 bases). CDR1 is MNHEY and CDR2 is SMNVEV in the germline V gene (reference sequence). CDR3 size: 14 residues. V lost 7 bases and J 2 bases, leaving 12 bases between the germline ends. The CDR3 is CASNRVGGNQPQHF. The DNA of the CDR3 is TGTGCCAGCAACAGGGTAGGGGGCAATCAGCCCCAGCATTTT.

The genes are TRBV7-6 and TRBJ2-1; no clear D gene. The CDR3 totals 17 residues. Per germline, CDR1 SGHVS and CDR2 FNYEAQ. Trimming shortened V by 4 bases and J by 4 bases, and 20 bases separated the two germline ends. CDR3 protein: CASSSITLSRRYNEQFF. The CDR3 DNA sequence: TGTGCCAGCAGCTCTATCACACTCTCCCGAAGGTACAATGAGCAGTTCTTC.

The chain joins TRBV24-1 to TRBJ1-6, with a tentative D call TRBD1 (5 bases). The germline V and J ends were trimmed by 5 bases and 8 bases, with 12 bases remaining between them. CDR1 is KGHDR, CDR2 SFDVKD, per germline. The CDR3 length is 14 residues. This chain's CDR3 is CATSVMAGYSPLHF. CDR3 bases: TGTGCCACCAGTGTGATGGCAGGGTATTCACCCCTCCACTTT.

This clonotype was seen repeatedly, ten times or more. The CDR3 sequence: CASSLGVHEQFF. In DNA form, the CDR3 reads TGTGCCAGCAGTTTAGGGGTACATGAGCAGTTCTTC. V usage is TRBV12-3 or TRBV12-4 and J usage is TRBJ2-1; no clear D gene. The CDR3 length is 12 residues. Trimming pared 1 base from V and 8 bases from J, leaving 6 bases between.

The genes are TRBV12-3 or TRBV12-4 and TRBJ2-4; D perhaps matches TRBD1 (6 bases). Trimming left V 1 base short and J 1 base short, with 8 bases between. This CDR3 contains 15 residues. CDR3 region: CASSLEGVAKNIQYF. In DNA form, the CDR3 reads TGTGCCAGCAGTTTAGAGGGGGTGGCCAAAAACATTCAGTACTTC.

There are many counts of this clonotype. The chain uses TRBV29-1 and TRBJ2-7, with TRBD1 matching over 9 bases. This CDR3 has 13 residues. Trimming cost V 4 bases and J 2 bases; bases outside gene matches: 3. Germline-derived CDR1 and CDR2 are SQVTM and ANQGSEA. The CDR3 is CSVVWTGAYEQYF. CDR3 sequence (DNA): TGCAGCGTTGTTTGGACAGGGGCCTACGAGCAGTACTTC.

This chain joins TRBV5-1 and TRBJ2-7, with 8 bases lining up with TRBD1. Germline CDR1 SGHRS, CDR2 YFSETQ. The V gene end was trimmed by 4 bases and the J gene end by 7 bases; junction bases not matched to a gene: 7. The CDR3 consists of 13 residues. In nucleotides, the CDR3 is TGCGCCAGCAGCATATGGACAGGGAATGAGCAGTACTTC. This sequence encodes CASSIWTGNEQYF.

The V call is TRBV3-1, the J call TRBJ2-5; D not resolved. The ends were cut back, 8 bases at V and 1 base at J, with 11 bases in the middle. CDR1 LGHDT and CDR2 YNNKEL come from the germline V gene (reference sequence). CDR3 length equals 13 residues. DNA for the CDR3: TGTGCCAGCTGCCCGAGGCCCCAAGAGACCCAGTACTTC. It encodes CASCPRPQETQYF.

The CDR3 DNA reads TGTGCCAGCAGCTCCGGGACTAGTATCTCTGGGGCCAACGTCCTGACTTTC. Protein: CASSSGTSISGANVLTF. The chain carries TRBV11-3 and TRBJ2-6; TRBD2 agrees at 8 bases. V shed 4 bases, J shed 0 bases, and the junction held 5 bases outside the gene matches. CDR3 length equals 17 residues. Germline V gene lookup returns CDR1 SGHNT and CDR2 YENEEA.

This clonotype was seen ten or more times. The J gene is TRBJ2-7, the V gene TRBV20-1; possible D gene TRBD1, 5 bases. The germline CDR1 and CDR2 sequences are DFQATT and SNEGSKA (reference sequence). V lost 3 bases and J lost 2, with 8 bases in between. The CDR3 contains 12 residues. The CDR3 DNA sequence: TGCAGTGCTAGGGAACAGGCCTACGAGCAGTACTTC. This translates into CSAREQAYEQYF.

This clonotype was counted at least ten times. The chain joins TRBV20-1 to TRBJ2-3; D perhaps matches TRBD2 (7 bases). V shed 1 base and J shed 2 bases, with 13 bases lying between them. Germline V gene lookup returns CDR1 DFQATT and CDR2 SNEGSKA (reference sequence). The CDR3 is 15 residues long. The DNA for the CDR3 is TGCAGTGCTAGAGTGCGGGGGCCATACACAGATACGCAGTATTTT. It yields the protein CSARVRGPYTDTQYF.

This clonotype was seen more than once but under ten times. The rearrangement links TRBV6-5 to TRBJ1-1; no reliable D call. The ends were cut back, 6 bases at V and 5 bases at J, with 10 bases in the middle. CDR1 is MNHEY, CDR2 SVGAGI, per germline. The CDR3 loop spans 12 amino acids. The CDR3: CASRRVATEAFF. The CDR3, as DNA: TGTGCCAGCAGGAGGGTTGCGACTGAAGCTTTCTTT.

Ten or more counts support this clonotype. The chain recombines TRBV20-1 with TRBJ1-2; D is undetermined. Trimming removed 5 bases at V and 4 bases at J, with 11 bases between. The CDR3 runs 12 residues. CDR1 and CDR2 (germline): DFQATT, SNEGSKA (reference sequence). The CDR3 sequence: CSAYRSGYGYTF. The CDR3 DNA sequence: TGCAGTGCTTATCGGTCAGGCTATGGCTACACCTTC.